The 22 T cell receptor beta chains listed next were all sequenced from one sample in a study of cytomegalovirus exposure and HLA in healthy donors. The primer mix had 60 Vbeta and 13 Jbeta primers. The method was immunoSEQ multiplex PCR; TCRdb's version includes in-frame clones alone and lacks a portion of them. This table has 200,000 to 250,000 clones, more than 60% appearing once. Sequencing input: PBMCs. Receptors were obtained from a man between 50 and 59 years old in good health and CMV-seronegative.

The chain has TRBV7-8 and TRBJ2-3; 8 bases line up with TRBD1. The germline V gene has CDR1 SGHVS and CDR2 FQNEAQ. J lost 0 bases, V lost 5 bases, and 1 base had no gene match. The CDR3 is 14 amino acids. Here the CDR3 DNA reads TGTGCCAGCAGCCGACAGGGGAGCACAGATACGCAGTATTTT. This encodes CASSRQGSTDTQYF.

The chain joins TRBV29-1 to TRBJ2-7; 7 bases align to TRBD1. In germline, CDR1 is SQVTM, CDR2 ANQGSEA. Losses at the gene ends were 4 bases for V and 0 bases for J; bases not matched to a gene: 6. This CDR3 comprises 14 residues. The DNA for the CDR3 is TGCAGCGTTGTTTCGGGACAGAACTCCTACGAGCAGTACTTC. This translates into CSVVSGQNSYEQYF.

The CDR3 loop reads CASRLAEKPYEQYF. The CDR3 DNA follows: TGTGCCAGTCGACTAGCGGAGAAACCCTACGAGCAGTACTTC. The chain is built from TRBV6-6 and TRBJ2-7; 9 nucleotides align to TRBD2. Germline V CDR1 and CDR2: MNHNY, SVGAGI (reference sequence). Trimming cost V 9 bases and J 2 bases; bases outside gene matches: 8. This CDR3 comprises 14 residues.

This chain connects TRBV27 to TRBJ2-7; 7 positions agree with TRBD1. Per germline, CDR1 MNHEY and CDR2 SMNVEV (reference sequence). V shed 6 bases, J shed 9 bases, and the junction held 14 bases outside the gene matches. The CDR3 has 14 residues. The CDR3 bases are TGTGCCAGCAGGGCCGGGGACAGTCGCGCCCGGCAGTACTTC. Translation: CASRAGDSRARQYF.

V usage is TRBV5-6 and J usage is TRBJ1-1; D is unclear. The V and J ends lost 1 base and 4 bases respectively, with 8 bases between them. Germline CDR1 is SGHDT and CDR2 is YYEEEE. The CDR3 is made up of 13 amino acids. The CDR3 protein is CASSLPRGTEAFF. CDR3 bases: TGTGCCAGCAGCTTGCCTCGGGGCACTGAAGCTTTCTTT.

J is TRBJ1-2 and V is TRBV7-2; the D gene is possibly TRBD1 (5 bases). The V and J ends lost 6 bases and 0 bases respectively, with 11 bases between them. The CDR3 contains 14 residues. Germline lookup yields CDR1 SGHTA and CDR2 FQGNSA. The CDR3 region is CASSGRGPNYGYTF. For the CDR3, the DNA is TGTGCCAGCAGTGGGCGGGGCCCTAACTATGGCTACACCTTC.

The chain has TRBV28 and TRBJ1-2, with 9 bases matching TRBD1. V lost 6 bases, J lost 10 bases, and 15 bases stayed unmatched. This CDR3 is 15 amino acids long. Germline V gene data show CDR1 as MDHEN and CDR2 as SYDVKM. This CDR3 is CASSPGGTGFLAYTF. CDR3 DNA sequence: TGTGCCAGCAGCCCGGGAGGGACAGGGTTTCTAGCCTACACCTTC.

Concerning this clone: Additional DNA sequences in this sample encode the identical CDR3. The chain employs TRBV9 and TRBJ1-1; 9 nucleotides align to TRBD1. Germline values: CDR1 SGDLS, CDR2 YYNGEE. The CDR3 has 14 residues. After removal of 4 bases from V and 3 bases from J, the junction contained 4 bases not matched to a gene. The CDR3 DNA sequence: TGTGCCAGCAGCTGGGGACAGGGCGACACTGAAGCTTTCTTT. Its translation is CASSWGQGDTEAFF.

This sequence joins TRBV7-9 and TRBJ2-1; 9 nucleotides line up with TRBD2. This CDR3 is 15 amino acids long. V shed 1 base and J 13 bases; nucleotides not matched to a gene: 11. The germline V gene encodes CDR1 SEHNR and CDR2 FQNEAQ (reference sequence). CDR3 nucleotides: TGTGCCAGCAGCTTAGTCGTGCGGGAGGGCCCGGATCAGTTCTTC. Translated: CASSLVVREGPDQFF.

The chain has TRBV6-1 and TRBJ2-7; TRBD1 matches 11 bases. This CDR3 contains 15 residues. Germline values: CDR1 MNHNS, CDR2 SASEGT. J gave up 3 bases and V 3 bases, and 4 bases lay outside the gene matches. The CDR3 nucleotides read TGTGCCAGCAGTGACGGACAGGGGGCTGGCTACGAGCAGTACTTC. Amino acids: CASSDGQGAGYEQYF.

The V and J genes are TRBV27 and TRBJ2-3; TRBD1 agrees at 7 bases. V lost 6 bases, J lost 4 bases, and 16 bases stayed unmatched. This CDR3 spans 17 amino acids. The germline V gene encodes CDR1 MNHEY and CDR2 SMNVEV (reference sequence). CDR3 sequence (DNA): TGTGCCAGCAGCCACCTGACGACAGGGCTTCGCGCAGATACGCAGTATTTT. Translated, it gives CASSHLTTGLRADTQYF.

The chain has TRBV9 and TRBJ2-7; a possible D gene is TRBD1 (6 bases). The CDR3 extends over 11 amino acids. Deletions cut 7 bases from V and 13 bases from J, with 18 bases between. CDR1 SGDLS and CDR2 YYNGEE come from the germline V gene. CDR3 bases: TGTGCCAGCCAGAGAGGGGGACACCTCTACTTC. Encoded protein: CASQRGGHLYF.

CDR3 sequence (DNA): TGTGCCAGCAGCTTAGCGGGAAATTCTAATGAGCAGTACTTC. This translates into CASSLAGNSNEQYF. The genes are TRBV11-2 and TRBJ2-7, with a weak D call TRBD2 (5 bases). With 1 base removed from V and 7 bases from J, the gap between germline ends came to 14 bases. The V gene's germline CDR1 is SGHAT and CDR2 FQNNGV. CDR3 length: 14 residues.

This clone is a singleton in its sample. The identical CDR3 is also encoded by other nucleotide sequences in the sample. The gene calls are TRBV28 and TRBJ2-5; 12 nucleotides align to TRBD2. CDR3 size: 15 residues. Germline values: CDR1 MDHEN, CDR2 SYDVKM. J gave up 5 bases and V 7 bases, and 8 bases lay outside the gene matches. CDR3 DNA sequence: TGTGCCAGCAAGGGGGCTAGCGGGAGGGGGGAGACCCAGTACTTC. The encoded protein is CASKGASGRGETQYF.

The genes are TRBV2 and TRBJ1-2, with TRBD1 as a possible D gene (6 bases). The V gene's germline CDR1 is SNHLY and CDR2 FYNNEI. Trimming cost V 5 bases and J 8 bases, with 15 bases left between them. The CDR3 runs to 13 residues. CDR3 residues: CASSLVGAQGYTF. CDR3 nucleotide sequence: TGTGCCAGCAGTCTTGTGGGGGCACAGGGCTACACCTTC.

The rearrangement links TRBV23-1 to TRBJ2-7; a weak D match, TRBD1 (5 bases). Being an ORF, TRBV23-1 has a function that is uncertain. The CDR3 is 16 amino acids. The V end was cut by 0 bases, the J end by 3 bases, with 15 bases between. CDR3 amino acids: CASSQSWKQGVYEQYF. The CDR3 nucleotides are TGCGCCAGCAGTCAATCTTGGAAGCAGGGCGTCTACGAGCAGTACTTC.

The V gene is TRBV9, the J gene TRBJ2-7; possibly TRBD2 for D (6 bases). This CDR3 comprises 16 residues. V lost 4 bases to trimming and J lost 3 bases, with 20 bases between them. Per the germline V gene, CDR1 is SGDLS and CDR2 is YYNGEE. The CDR3 DNA reads as TGTGCCAGCAGCACCTCCCCGCGGGACGGCGTCTACGAGCAGTACTTC. Protein sequence: CASSTSPRDGVYEQYF.

This chain connects TRBV19 to TRBJ2-4; possible D gene TRBD1, 8 bases. V was cut by 6 bases and J by 4 bases, with 13 bases left in between. The germline gives CDR1 LNHDA, CDR2 SQIVND (reference sequence). The CDR3 extends over 14 amino acids. Here the CDR3 reads CASREQGGKNIQYF. In nucleotides, the CDR3 is TGTGCCAGTAGGGAACAGGGGGGGAAAAACATTCAGTACTTC. The full variable domain, in which reference TRBV19 and TRBJ2-4 provide the parts outside the CDR3, is DGGITQSPKYLFRKEGQNVTLSCEQNLNHDAMYWYRQDPGQGLRLIYYSQIVNDFQKGDIAEGYSVSREKKESFPLTVTSAQKNPTAFYLCASREQGGKNIQYFGAGTRLSVL.

The V call is TRBV5-1, the J call TRBJ1-2; weak D call: TRBD1 (6 bases). Germline V gives CDR1 SGHRS, CDR2 YFSETQ. The CDR3 is 13 residues long. Trimming pared 2 bases from V and 3 bases from J, leaving 8 bases between. In DNA, the CDR3 is TGCGCCAGCAGCTTATCAGGGGACTATGGCTACACCTTC. This translates into CASSLSGDYGYTF.

The chain has TRBV7-6 and TRBJ2-7, with a tentative D call TRBD2 (5 bases). With 1 base removed from V and 0 bases from J, the gap between germline ends came to 10 bases. CDR3 length: 15 amino acids. Looked up from germline, CDR1 is SGHVS and CDR2 is FNYEAQ. DNA for the CDR3: TGTGCCAGCAGCTTAGGTAGCGTAATCTCCTACGAGCAGTACTTC. This translates into CASSLGSVISYEQYF. Variable domain in full (rest from reference TRBV7-6 and TRBJ2-7): GAGVSQSPRYKVTKRGQDVALRCDPISGHVSLYWYRQALGQGPEFLTYFNYEAQQDKSGLPNDRFSAERPEGSISTLTIQRTEQRDSAMYRCASSLGSVISYEQYFGPGTRLTVT.

V gene TRBV7-9 combines with J gene TRBJ1-5; D may be TRBD1 (5 bases). Trimming removed 1 base at V and 6 bases at J, with 13 bases between. This CDR3 spans 15 amino acids. Germline loops: CDR1 SEHNR, CDR2 FQNEAQ (reference sequence). In DNA, the CDR3 is TGTGCCAGCAGCTTAGTGGGAACAGGTCCTCAGCCCCAGCATTTT. Translation gives CASSLVGTGPQPQHF.

A single count supports this clone. The chain uses TRBV18 and TRBJ1-2; D gene unclear. The CDR3 contains 13 residues. CDR1 is KGHSH, CDR2 LQKENI, per germline. V lost 6 bases and J lost 4, with 12 bases in between. CDR3 region: CASSHVESYGYTF. In DNA form, the CDR3 reads TGTGCCAGCTCCCATGTAGAGAGCTATGGCTACACCTTC.